A selection of T cell receptor beta chains follows, all from one sample in a study of CD8 T cells in ankylosing spondylitis. One entry per CDR3 protein results from TCRdb running MiXCR on the 5' RACE reads. The repertoire holds roughly 440,000 distinct CDR3 sequences, with roughly 17% as singletons. The sample comprised blood, either unsorted or a sorted T cell fraction (not recorded which). The receptors were sampled from a male donor with ankylosing spondylitis. The CDR3 runs from the conserved cysteine through the conserved F or W. The order of the fields is CDR3 DNA, CDR3 protein, clone size, V gene, D gene, J gene. The D gene is left open where the match is weak. Clone size is given for some rows only: seen once, a few or many times, or a class if the clone is expanded.

CDR3nt: TGCGCCAGCAGCTTGTTGGCGACGAACACTGAAGCTTTCTTT; CDR3aa: CASSLLATNTEAFF; abundance: few; v_gene: TRBV5-1; d_gene: -; j_gene: TRBJ1-1
CDR3nt: TGTGCCAGCAGTGAACAGGGGATTAACAATTCACCCCTCCACTTT; CDR3aa: CASSEQGINNSPLHF; abundance: -; v_gene: TRBV6-1; d_gene: -; j_gene: TRBJ1-6
CDR3nt: TGCAGTGCTAGAGCTAAAGGGCAGACCCAAGAGACCCAGTACTTC; CDR3aa: CSARAKGQTQETQYF; abundance: -; v_gene: TRBV20-1; d_gene: -; j_gene: TRBJ2-5
CDR3nt: TGTGCCAGCAGTCCCGGGACCTACACTGAAGCTTTCTTT; CDR3aa: CASSPGTYTEAFF; abundance: -; v_gene: TRBV12-3/TRBV12-4; d_gene: -; j_gene: TRBJ1-1
CDR3nt: TGTGCCAGCAGCACGCGCAGGGGGTTGAACACCGGGGAGCTGTTTTTT; CDR3aa: CASSTRRGLNTGELFF; abundance: few; v_gene: TRBV7-9; d_gene: TRBD1; j_gene: TRBJ2-2
CDR3nt: TGTGCCCTGCAGGGGCAGACTACTGGGGCCAACGTCCTGACTTTC; CDR3aa: CALQGQTTGANVLTF; abundance: -; v_gene: TRBV7-2; d_gene: -; j_gene: TRBJ2-6
CDR3nt: TGTGCCAGCAGCGTAGACACAGGGGCGGGGAATGAGCAGTTCTTC; CDR3aa: CASSVDTGAGNEQFF; abundance: few; v_gene: TRBV9; d_gene: -; j_gene: TRBJ2-1
CDR3nt: TGTGCCAGTTCCCCGGGGCCCTCTAACTATGGCTACACCTTC; CDR3aa: CASSPGPSNYGYTF; abundance: -; v_gene: TRBV19; d_gene: -; j_gene: TRBJ1-2
CDR3nt: TGCAGCGTTCCGCAGGGGGGATATAATGAGCAGTTCTTC; CDR3aa: CSVPQGGYNEQFF; abundance: few; v_gene: TRBV29-1; d_gene: -; j_gene: TRBJ2-1
CDR3nt: TGTGCCAGCAGCATCCGACAGGGGGCTTCCGCCGGGGAGCTGTTTTTT; CDR3aa: CASSIRQGASAGELFF; abundance: -; v_gene: TRBV9; d_gene: TRBD1; j_gene: TRBJ2-2
CDR3nt: TGTGCCAGCAGCCGATCACAGGGGGGCTCCTACAATGAGCAGTTCTTC; CDR3aa: CASSRSQGGSYNEQFF; abundance: few; v_gene: TRBV7-8; d_gene: TRBD1; j_gene: TRBJ2-1
CDR3nt: TGTGCCAGCAGTGATTCCGGTTTAGGGAACACTGAAGCTTTCTTT; CDR3aa: CASSDSGLGNTEAFF; abundance: many; v_gene: TRBV2; d_gene: -; j_gene: TRBJ1-1
CDR3nt: TGTGCCACCCAAGGTTACTATGGGGCCAACGTCCTGACTTTC; CDR3aa: CATQGYYGANVLTF; abundance: -; v_gene: TRBV10-3; d_gene: -; j_gene: TRBJ2-6
CDR3nt: TGTGCCAGCAGGCTCCGGACTAGCGGGACGAATGAGCAGTTCTTC; CDR3aa: CASRLRTSGTNEQFF; abundance: -; v_gene: TRBV12-3/TRBV12-4; d_gene: TRBD2; j_gene: TRBJ2-1
CDR3nt: TGTGCCAGCAGCTTAAGTAGGCGGGAGCCCCAGCATTTT; CDR3aa: CASSLSRREPQHF; abundance: -; v_gene: TRBV11-2; d_gene: -; j_gene: TRBJ1-5
CDR3nt: TGTGCCAGCAGCTTAAGCGGCGGGGGTAACTACAATGAGCAGTTCTTC; CDR3aa: CASSLSGGGNYNEQFF; abundance: few; v_gene: TRBV7-3; d_gene: TRBD2; j_gene: TRBJ2-1
CDR3nt: TGTGCCAGCAGCTTGGGGCAGGGGGTCTCTCAGCCCCAGCATTTT; CDR3aa: CASSLGQGVSQPQHF; abundance: -; v_gene: TRBV7-9; d_gene: TRBD1; j_gene: TRBJ1-5
CDR3nt: TGCAGTGCTAGCCCCGACAGGGATGTGGGCGAGCAGTACTTC; CDR3aa: CSASPDRDVGEQYF; abundance: few; v_gene: TRBV20-1; d_gene: TRBD1; j_gene: TRBJ2-7